This T cell receptor (beta chain) was identified during a study of OX40 agonist ivuxolimab in advanced cancers. Study as a whole: Clinicians treated patients with ivuxolimab, an agonistic anti-OX40 (CD134) antibody. Points from the study as a whole: Normalized expansion of T-cell clones was also low for some nonresponders. People who partly responded at 0.1-3.0 mg/kg had some of the least clonal expansion seen. At 0.1 to 3.0 mg/kg and by week 6, clonal expansion occurred in CD4+ and CD8+ blood T cells.

The germline V gene encodes CDR1 SGHAT and CDR2 FQNNGV. The CDR3 covers 15 residues. V lost 6 bases and J lost 5; bases outside the gene matches: 6. This clone has a single count. Its antigen is unidentified. Using immunoSEQ multiplex PCR, the repertoire was profiled, and TCRdb retains in-frame clones only, with some absent. The sample carries 70,000 or so clones, around 90% recorded once. The source was CD4+ or CD8+ T cells sorted from blood, collected in a trial of the OX40 agonist ivuxolimab. This receptor was obtained from an adult with an advanced solid tumor such as melanoma, head and neck, liver or kidney cancer. The V and J genes are TRBV11-2 and TRBJ2-2; 10 positions agree with TRBD1. CDR3 loop: CASRPGTGVTGELFF. The CDR3 DNA reads TGTGCCAGCAGACCCGGGACAGGGGTAACCGGGGAGCTGTTTTTT.